This record looks at one TCR beta chain sequence and its context. This clonotype has a count of ten or more. The antigen it recognizes is unknown. No much larger clone is present one base from it, and per-base qualities are unavailable. Library generation was performed with PCR. Instrument on record: NextSeq 500. Bulk TCR libraries were generated as previously described, with the TCR primers listed in Table S5 used. The Qiagen AllPrep DNA/RNA kit was used to purify total RNA. Before any analysis, reads coming from multiple sequencing runs of the same library were combined into one pool. The paper's processing steps were these. Reads were retained only if their TCR constant sequence matched exactly, and those retained reads were trimmed to 150 nt and grouped according to their 12-nt molecular barcodes. Reads in each barcode group were sub-clustered using a 15% Levenshtein threshold, and a quality-weighted consensus sequence was built for each RNA molecule. Non-functional sequences were removed, as were lower-count sequences one edit away from another. Based on a fit of two negative binomial distributions, barcode sub-clusters having less than 20% of the maximum read count were discarded. The public reads were run again by TCRdb, first through fastp at Q25 and then through MiXCR, and only productive beta chains were kept. Each record represents a unique CDR3 protein, reported with the most common genes and DNA among its rows. TCRdb, rather than the study authors, made the V and J calls. This sample gives nearly 650,000 distinct CDR3 sequences in total; about 25% of them show up just once. The top ten hold roughly 0.83% of the sample.

Libraries of naive CD8 T cells were built from approximately 20,000 to 1,000,000 sorted cells, with 10%, 30% or 50% of the purified RNA used. Naive CD8 T cells, defined as CD8+CD4-CCR7+CD45RA+, were FACS-sorted into RLT Plus buffer on a BD FACSAria II. Detection sensitivity was tested by spiking Jurkat RNA equal to ten or so TCR copies' worth into samples containing roughly 17,000-1,000,000 naive CD8 T cells. Enrichment of CD8 T cells was performed with RosetteSep CD8+ T Cell Enrichment Cocktail and Ficoll-Paque, after which ACK red cell lysis was carried out. This sample was taken from a study of molecular identifiers for immune sequencing clone quantification (dated by TCRdb to the late 2010s). Regarding the research as a whole: For a replicate experiment, the RNA from either about 20,000 or 100,000 naive CD8 T cells was divided into five aliquots, and four of those aliquots went on to sequencing. This methods study used CD8 T cells to benchmark TCR RNA copy counting and molecular-identifier clustering-based TCR repertoire sequencing (MIDCIRS). The paper's findings and limits, for the study overall: Spiked-in Jurkat TCR RNA (approximately eleven copies' worth), which is not part of the donor repertoire, was contained in the naive libraries. The sizes of highly expanded clones could end up underestimated when identical TCR molecules share a barcode. In CMV-specific effector cells, clones with more than 20 RNA copies contained over 99% of molecules, whereas in naive cells such clones contained under 1% of molecules. Modeling gave roughly 3 recovered TCR RNA copies per cell versus about 10 by digital PCR, implying 25% to 30% capture efficiency. When barcode sub-clustering was not used, chimeric consensus sequences inflated TCR diversity, with chimeras reaching as high as 47%. Even against a background of about 960,000 naive CD8 T cells, spiked-in Jurkat TCR RNA amounting to a single cell's worth was reported to be detectable.

Sequencing was carried out using naive CD8+ T cells from blood, with Jurkat cell RNA spiked in. This specimen's cell subset or site label, per the study, means: FACS-sorted CD8+CD4-CCR7+CD45RA+ naive T cells. This receptor was identified in a human donor in good health. Some libraries in this study had Jurkat cell RNA spiked in.

The nucleotide sequence reads TGCGCCAGCGGAAGAGAGGGGTTGTTGTACTTC. This translates into CASGREGLLYF. The chain is assembled from TRBV5-1 and TRBJ2-7, with the D call tentatively TRBD1 or TRBD2, each fitting 5 bases. CDR1 and CDR2 are drawn from the germline V gene: SGHRS, YFSETQ. Trimming costs V 7 bases and J 12 bases, and their ends lie 17 bases apart. CDR3 length: 11 amino acids, cysteine to phenylalanine. The kept DNA is CDR3 alone, 33 bases in frame from the first base.